These 27 T cell receptor beta chains share one sample of origin, sequenced in a study of T cell repertoires in cytomegalovirus infection. TCRdb re-analysed the reads in MiXCR, keeping a single row per CDR3 protein. The sample carries about 260,000 distinct CDR3 sequences, roughly an eighth recorded once. Sequenced input: PBMCs. The receptors were sampled from a human donor in good health (CMV status not recorded). Some clones in this sample may be carry-over from other donors' samples.

This clonotype was seen many times. The chain employs TRBV7-9 and TRBJ2-3; D call uncertain. The germline V and J ends were trimmed by 4 bases and 4 bases, with 9 bases remaining between them. This CDR3 is 13 amino acids long. Looked up from germline, CDR1 is SEHNR and CDR2 is FQNEAQ (reference sequence). CDR3 protein: CASSSSGADTQYF. CDR3 DNA sequence: TGTGCCAGCAGCTCGTCTGGGGCAGATACGCAGTATTTT.

The V call is TRBV2, the J call TRBJ2-5; TRBD1 agrees at 9 bases. Germline CDR1 SNHLY, CDR2 FYNNEI. The CDR3 is 17 amino acids. Trimming cost V 2 bases and J 4 bases; bases outside gene matches: 11. Here the CDR3 reads CASSETLSTGGRETQYF. The DNA for the CDR3 is TGTGCCAGCAGTGAAACCCTGTCAACAGGGGGCAGAGAGACCCAGTACTTC.

This clonotype has only a few counts. The chain carries TRBV29-1 and TRBJ2-3, with a tentative D call TRBD1 (5 bases). Trimming took off 2 bases at V and 3 bases at J, with 18 bases between the two ends. The germline V gene encodes CDR1 SQVTM and CDR2 ANQGSEA. This CDR3 is 16 amino acids long. DNA for the CDR3: TGCAGCGTTGAAAGAAGTGCCAGGGTGGAGACAGATACGCAGTATTTT. The encoded protein is CSVERSARVETDTQYF.

The chain employs TRBV7-3 and TRBJ2-1, with 9 bases that match TRBD1. This CDR3 comprises 15 residues. Germline V gene lookup returns CDR1 SGHTA and CDR2 FQGTGA. V gave up 5 bases and J gave up 8 bases; unmatched junction bases: 10. This chain's CDR3 is CASSQFEQGAYEQFF. The CDR3 DNA is TGTGCCAGCAGCCAGTTCGAACAGGGGGCATATGAGCAGTTCTTC.

Ten or more counts support this clonotype. V gene TRBV7-6 combines with J gene TRBJ2-7; 10 nucleotides match TRBD1. Unmatched junction bases numbered 5, after V lost 1 base and J lost 5 bases. CDR1 is SGHVS and CDR2 is FNYEAQ in the germline V gene. The CDR3 consists of 15 residues. CDR3 coding DNA: TGTGCCAGCAGCTTAGGGACAGGGGGGTCCCACGAGCAGTACTTC. Translation gives CASSLGTGGSHEQYF.

This clonotype was recorded at least ten times. The rearrangement links TRBV2 to TRBJ2-3, with TRBD2 matching over 9 bases. This CDR3 comprises 15 residues. Germline V gene sequence: CDR1 SNHLY, CDR2 FYNNEI. V trimming: 3 bases; J trimming: 1 base; junction bases outside the gene matches: 2. CDR3 bases: TGTGCCAGCAGTGAGGGACTAGCCGGCACAGATACGCAGTATTTT. Amino acid sequence: CASSEGLAGTDTQYF.

A few counts support this clonotype. This chain joins TRBV28 and TRBJ2-7; TRBD2 aligns across 7 bases. Germline-derived CDR1 and CDR2 are MDHEN and SYDVKM. V lost 5 bases and J lost 2; bases outside the gene matches: 9. The CDR3 is made up of 15 amino acids. Here the CDR3 reads CASSPPAGDAYEQYF. The CDR3 DNA sequence: TGTGCCAGCAGTCCTCCGGCGGGAGACGCCTACGAGCAGTACTTC.

The V call is TRBV4-1, the J call TRBJ1-1, with 8 bases fitting TRBD1. Trimming at V came to 1 base and at J to 8 bases, leaving 9 bases not matched to a gene. The CDR3 runs 15 residues. CDR1 is MGHRA, CDR2 YSYEKL, per germline. The CDR3 nucleotides read TGCGCCAGCAGCCAAGCCTCGGACAGGGAGGTAGAAGCTTTCTTT. Its translation: CASSQASDREVEAFF.

This clonotype appeared many times. This sequence joins TRBV29-1 and TRBJ2-2; D ambiguous. Trimming took off 6 bases at V and 2 bases at J, with 13 bases between the two ends. There are 14 residues in the CDR3. CDR1 is SQVTM, CDR2 ANQGSEA, per germline. The chain's CDR3 is CSVSGPLNTGELFF. The CDR3 nucleotides are TGCAGCGTCTCCGGACCCCTTAACACCGGGGAGCTGTTTTTT.

This rearrangement joins TRBV29-1 to TRBJ2-7; possibly TRBD1 or TRBD2 for D (5 bases each). The CDR3 has 14 amino acids. Germline V CDR1 and CDR2: SQVTM, ANQGSEA. The germline V and J ends were trimmed by 4 bases and 5 bases, with 18 bases remaining between them. CDR3 loop: CSVGLGPRRNEQYF. Written as DNA, the CDR3 is TGCAGCGTTGGACTGGGACCGAGGAGGAACGAGCAGTACTTC.

This clonotype was recorded many times. V gene TRBV7-2 combines with J gene TRBJ1-5; D is unclear. Germline values: CDR1 SGHTA, CDR2 FQGNSA. The V end was cut by 3 bases, the J end by 6 bases, with 12 bases between. The CDR3 consists of 14 residues. In DNA, the CDR3 is TGTGCCAGCAGCTTTACGGGGATAGGTCAGCCCCAGCATTTT. Its protein product is CASSFTGIGQPQHF.

This clonotype was observed at least ten times. The chain links TRBV7-8 to TRBJ2-7; no clear D. The CDR3 runs to 16 residues. The V end lost 1 base, the J end lost 2 bases, and 15 bases lay between the germline ends. Germline loops: CDR1 SGHVS, CDR2 FQNEAQ. In DNA form, the CDR3 reads TGTGCCAGCAGCTTAGTATCGCGGATGGAAACCTACGAGCAGTACTTC. This sequence encodes CASSLVSRMETYEQYF.

This clonotype came up many times. The J gene is TRBJ2-5, the V gene TRBV28; no reliable D call. With 3 bases removed from V and 1 base from J, the gap between germline ends came to 18 bases. This CDR3 region has 17 residues. The germline V gene has CDR1 MDHEN and CDR2 SYDVKM. The CDR3 sequence is CASSLGLSAAIQETQYF. The CDR3 DNA sequence: TGTGCCAGCAGTTTGGGTTTGAGCGCGGCTATCCAAGAGACCCAGTACTTC. The complete variable domain, with remaining parts taken from reference TRBV28 and TRBJ2-5, reads DVKVTQSSRYLVKRTGEKVFLECVQDMDHENMFWYRQDPGLGLRLIYFSYDVKMKEKGDIPEGYSVSREKKERFSLILESASTNQTSMYLCASSLGLSAAIQETQYFGPGTRLLVL.

This clonotype was counted ten times or more. V gene TRBV7-8 combines with J gene TRBJ2-7; 12 nucleotides agree with TRBD2. The CDR3 extends over 19 amino acids. In germline, CDR1 is SGHVS, CDR2 FQNEAQ. Losses at the gene ends were 5 bases for V and 5 bases for J; bases not matched to a gene: 19. CDR3 in amino acids: CASSPRQGSTSGRTNEQYF. CDR3 DNA sequence: TGTGCCAGCAGCCCCCGACAGGGATCGACTAGCGGGAGAACCAACGAGCAGTACTTC.

The chain links TRBV20-1 to TRBJ2-7; D is ambiguous. The CDR3 extends over 14 amino acids. The V end lost 0 bases, the J end lost 3 bases, and 12 bases lay between the germline ends. CDR1 is DFQATT, CDR2 SNEGSKA, per germline (reference sequence). In DNA form, the CDR3 reads TGCAGTGCTAGAGATCTCCACTCTGACTACGAGCAGTACTTC. Protein sequence: CSARDLHSDYEQYF.

The rearrangement joins TRBV28 to TRBJ2-7; TRBD2 is a possible D gene (5 bases). Trimming shortened V by 4 bases and J by 2 bases, and 18 bases separated the two germline ends. Germline CDR1 is MDHEN and CDR2 is SYDVKM. The CDR3 loop spans 16 amino acids. CDR3 amino acids: CASSSYSGAFTYEQYF. For the CDR3, the DNA is TGTGCCAGCAGTTCCTACAGCGGCGCCTTTACCTACGAGCAGTACTTC.

V usage is TRBV20-1 and J usage is TRBJ1-1, with TRBD1 matching 7 bases. The CDR3 contains 11 residues. In germline, CDR1 is DFQATT, CDR2 SNEGSKA (reference sequence). The V gene end was trimmed by 5 bases and the J gene end by 7 bases; junction bases not matched to a gene: 4. The DNA for the CDR3 is TGCAGTGCTGTAAACAGGGGTGAAGCTTTCTTT. Residues: CSAVNRGEAFF.

Ten or more counts support this clonotype. The chain links TRBV28 to TRBJ1-4, with unresolved D. Germline-derived CDR1 and CDR2 are MDHEN and SYDVKM. The CDR3 runs 16 residues. Trimming left V 3 bases short and J 6 bases short, with 17 bases between. CDR3 nucleotides: TGTGCCAGCAGTTTTCACGGATCCGGGGAAGATGAAAAACTGTTTTTT. The encoded protein is CASSFHGSGEDEKLFF. Based on the CDR3 plus reference TRBV28 and TRBJ1-4, the full variable domain is DVKVTQSSRYLVKRTGEKVFLECVQDMDHENMFWYRQDPGLGLRLIYFSYDVKMKEKGDIPEGYSVSREKKERFSLILESASTNQTSMYLCASSFHGSGEDEKLFFGSGTQLSVL.

This clonotype was recorded a few times. V gene TRBV5-1 combines with J gene TRBJ2-7; D possibly uses TRBD1 or TRBD2 (5 bases each). V was pared by 4 bases and J by 3 bases, with 14 bases between. The germline V gene encodes CDR1 SGHRS and CDR2 YFSETQ. The CDR3 extends over 14 amino acids. CDR3 amino acids: CASSPSGTVYEQYF. The DNA for the CDR3 is TGCGCCAGCAGCCCCTCCGGGACGGTCTACGAGCAGTACTTC.

The CDR3: CASSSSVGRSNQPQHF. The CDR3 DNA is TGTGCCAGCAGCTCTTCAGTGGGACGGAGCAATCAGCCCCAGCATTTT. The V call is TRBV11-2, the J call TRBJ1-5; D perhaps matches TRBD1 (5 bases). V lost 4 bases and J 1 base, leaving 14 bases between the germline ends. The CDR3 extends over 16 amino acids. The germline V gene encodes CDR1 SGHAT and CDR2 FQNNGV.

The gene calls are TRBV25-1 and TRBJ1-2, with D unresolved. V lost 0 bases and J 4 bases, leaving 6 bases between the germline ends. The CDR3 has 13 amino acids. Germline CDR1 MGHDK, CDR2 SYGVNS. For the CDR3, the DNA is TGTGCCAGCAGTGAATATCCCCTCTATGGCTACACCTTC. Protein product: CASSEYPLYGYTF.

There are many counts of this clonotype. The chain links TRBV12-3 or TRBV12-4 to TRBJ2-7; TRBD1 might be the D (5 bases). Trimming removed 2 bases at V and 5 bases at J, with 13 bases between. CDR3 size: 14 residues. CDR3: CASSLQGTLDEQYF. Here the CDR3 DNA reads TGTGCCAGCAGTTTACAGGGAACTCTGGACGAGCAGTACTTC.

This clonotype came up a few times. The J gene is TRBJ2-5, the V gene TRBV20-1, with TRBD1 matching over 7 bases. The V segment lost 1 base and the J segment 5 bases; nucleotides outside the gene matches: 10. In germline, CDR1 is DFQATT, CDR2 SNEGSKA (reference sequence). The CDR3 extends over 15 amino acids. Here the CDR3 reads CSARVARDSKETQYF. DNA for the CDR3: TGCAGTGCTAGAGTTGCTAGGGACAGTAAGGAGACCCAGTACTTC.

In this sample, this clonotype turned up many times. For the CDR3, the DNA is TGCAGCGTGCAGGGACAGGGTTTTGGCTACACCTTC. It codes for CSVQGQGFGYTF. The chain is built from TRBV29-1 and TRBJ1-2; 9 bases align to TRBD1. The germline V gene encodes CDR1 SQVTM and CDR2 ANQGSEA. The CDR3 totals 12 residues. V lost 6 bases and J lost 7; bases outside the gene matches: 6.

This clonotype was observed many times. This CDR3 reads CATSRDPPSGKETQYF. The CDR3 DNA reads as TGTGCCACCAGCAGAGATCCCCCTAGCGGGAAAGAGACCCAGTACTTC. The chain uses TRBV15 and TRBJ2-5; 9 bases are a match to TRBD2. Germline CDR1 LNHNV, CDR2 YYDKDF (reference sequence). The V gene end was trimmed by 0 bases and the J gene end by 3 bases; junction bases not matched to a gene: 5. The CDR3 is 16 amino acids.

The rearrangement links TRBV19 to TRBJ2-1; possibly TRBD1 for D (6 bases). CDR1 LNHDA and CDR2 SQIVND come from the germline V gene (reference sequence). The CDR3 extends over 16 amino acids. Trimming shortened V by 6 bases and J by 5 bases, and 20 bases separated the two germline ends. The CDR3 DNA is TGTGCCAGTAGCCAGCTCCGACAGGTTAGGGACAATGAGCAGTTCTTC. Residues: CASSQLRQVRDNEQFF.

The rearrangement uses TRBV5-1 and TRBJ2-3, with D possibly TRBD2 on 5 matching bases. Looked up from germline, CDR1 is SGHRS and CDR2 is YFSETQ. V lost 0 bases and J 5 bases, leaving 13 bases between the germline ends. The CDR3 spans 15 residues. CDR3 bases: TGCGCCAGCAGCTTGGCCGGGGTAATCGGAGATACGCAGTATTTT. It specifies CASSLAGVIGDTQYF. The variable domain in full, completed from reference TRBV5-1 and TRBJ2-3, reads KAGVTQTPRYLIKTRGQQVTLSCSPISGHRSVSWYQQTPGQGLQFLFEYFSETQRNKGNFPGRFSGRQFSNSRSEMNVSTLELGDSALYLCASSLAGVIGDTQYFGPGTRLTVL.